The clone carrying this TCR beta chain was counted a few times. TCRdb's table, derived via immunoSEQ multiplex PCR, lists solely in-frame clones and lacks some. The sample shows 9,500 to 13,000 clones, 76% of them seen only once. The data were taken from a study of graft-versus-host responses after intestinal transplantation. As for the study in general: Recipients had multivisceral, liver-intestinal, or isolated intestinal transplants. Induction with anti-thymocyte globulin, then tacrolimus and steroids for roughly 3 years, was given to all recipients.

Intraepithelial and lamina propria lymphocytes were released after the graft tissue was processed. Germline-derived CDR1 and CDR2 are MNHNS and SASEGT. CDR3 size: 14 residues. Trimming removed 6 bases at V and 1 base at J, with 12 bases between. The sample in question was ileum tissue, obtained 23 days after intestinal transplant. The chain has TRBV6-1 and TRBJ1-1; possible D gene TRBD1, 6 bases. This receptor was identified in a human patient who received an intestinal transplant, so some T cells may come from the graft donor. The CDR3 bases are TGTGCCAGCAGCCAGGGGTGGGGGAACACTGAAGCTTTCTTT. This gives the protein CASSQGWGNTEAFF.